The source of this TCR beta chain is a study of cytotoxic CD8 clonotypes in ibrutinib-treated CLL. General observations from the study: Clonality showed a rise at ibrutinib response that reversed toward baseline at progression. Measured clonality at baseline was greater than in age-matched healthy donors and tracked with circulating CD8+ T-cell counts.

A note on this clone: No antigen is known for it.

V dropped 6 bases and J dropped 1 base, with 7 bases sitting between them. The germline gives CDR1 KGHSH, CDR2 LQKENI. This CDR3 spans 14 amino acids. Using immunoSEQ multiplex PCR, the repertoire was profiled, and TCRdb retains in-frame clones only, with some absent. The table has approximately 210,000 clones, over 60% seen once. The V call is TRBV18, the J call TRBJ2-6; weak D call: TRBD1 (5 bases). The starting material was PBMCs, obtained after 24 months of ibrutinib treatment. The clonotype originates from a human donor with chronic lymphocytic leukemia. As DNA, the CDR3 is TGTGCCAGCTCCCCAGGGTCTGGGGCCAACGTCCTGACTTTC. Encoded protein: CASSPGSGANVLTF.